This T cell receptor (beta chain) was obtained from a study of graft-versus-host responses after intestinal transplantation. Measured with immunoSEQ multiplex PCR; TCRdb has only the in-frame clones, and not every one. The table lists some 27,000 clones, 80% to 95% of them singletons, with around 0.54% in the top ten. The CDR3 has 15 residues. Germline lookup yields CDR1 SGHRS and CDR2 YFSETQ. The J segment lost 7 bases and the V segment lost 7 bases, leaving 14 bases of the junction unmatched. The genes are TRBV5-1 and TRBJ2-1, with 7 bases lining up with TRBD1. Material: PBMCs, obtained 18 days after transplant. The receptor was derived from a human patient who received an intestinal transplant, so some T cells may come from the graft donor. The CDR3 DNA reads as TGCGCCAGCCGCCATAGCGACAGGGTACCGAATGAGCAGTTCTTC. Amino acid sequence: CASRHSDRVPNEQFF. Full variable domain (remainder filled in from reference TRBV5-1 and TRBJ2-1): KAGVTQTPRYLIKTRGQQVTLSCSPISGHRSVSWYQQTPGQGLQFLFEYFSETQRNKGNFPGRFSGRQFSNSRSEMNVSTLELGDSALYLCASRHSDRVPNEQFFGPGTRLTVL.